This T cell receptor beta chain came from a study of cytomegalovirus exposure and HLA in healthy donors. Background on the study: There were about 85 million unique TCRs (from HLA-typed donors) in an early data release.

Researchers ran the PCR with 60 Vbeta and 13 Jbeta primers. How the authors handled the data: Approximately 11 million of some 80 million unique TCR beta chains were shared, per a later count. TCRdb keeps only in-frame clones here, not all; method: immunoSEQ multiplex PCR. The D gene and trimming were derived from the DNA, and the V and J assignments and clone size from that table. The table lists 89,000 or so clones, roughly four fifths of them singletons. The sequenced sample was PBMCs. The sequence was collected from a woman younger than 35 in good health and CMV-seropositive.

The CDR3 nucleotides are TGTGCCTGGGAGGCCACTAGCGTGGGGACCCAGTACTTC. Residues: CAWEATSVGTQYF. The chain combines TRBV30 with TRBJ2-5; 7 bases are a match to TRBD2. Germline-derived CDR1 and CDR2 are GTSNPN and SVGIG (reference sequence). This CDR3 has 13 residues. V lost 5 bases to trimming and J lost 7 bases; unmatched junction nucleotides: 10.